This T cell receptor (beta chain) was sequenced during a study of graft-versus-host responses after intestinal transplantation. Here immunoSEQ multiplex PCR was the method, and the copy in TCRdb shows in-frame clones only, minus some. The top ten clones hold around 4% of a sample with 14,000 or so clones, around 77% of them seen once. A few counts support this clone. What it recognizes is unknown. This CDR3 has 14 residues. The V and J ends lost 6 bases and 4 bases respectively, with 16 bases between them. The germline V gene encodes CDR1 MDHEN and CDR2 SYDVKM. Study results and limitations: Recipient marrow held GvH clones, some first seen in ileum or blood.

Processing was applied to graft tissue in order to liberate intraepithelial and lamina propria lymphocytes. This clonotype originated in a human patient who received an intestinal transplant, so some T cells may come from the graft donor. This material consisted of ileum tissue, taken about 26 days after intestinal transplant. The rearrangement links TRBV28 to TRBJ2-7; a possible D gene is TRBD1 (6 bases). The CDR3 reads CASSPRQVGYEQYV. The DNA of the CDR3 is TGTGCCAGCAGCCCGAGACAGGTTGGATACGAGCAGTACGTC.